The 12 T cell receptor beta chains in this list originate from one sample, sequenced in a study of siplizumab effects on memory and regulatory T cells. Sequencing used immunoSEQ multiplex PCR; TCRdb keeps in-frame clones, though not all of them. The profile shows about 72,000 clones, roughly nine tenths of them singletons. Sequencing used CD8+ T cells sorted from blood. These receptors were taken from a human donor in good health.

The chain joins TRBV7-2 to TRBJ1-1; weak D call: TRBD1 (6 bases). Germline V gene lookup returns CDR1 SGHTA and CDR2 FQGNSA. V was clipped by 5 bases and J by 12 bases, with 16 bases between them. The CDR3 contains 12 residues. CDR3 sequence (DNA): TGTGCCAGCAGCCCATCTAGGGGGGTATCTTTCTTT. Its translation: CASSPSRGVSFF.

The gene calls are TRBV27 and TRBJ2-7; 7 bases agree with TRBD2. The CDR3 extends over 13 amino acids. Germline-derived CDR1 and CDR2 are MNHEY and SMNVEV (reference sequence). Germline trimming cut 7 bases from V and 0 bases from J; bases unmatched to any gene: 3. CDR3 coding DNA: TGTGCCAGCACCGGGACTACCTCCTACGAGCAGTACTTC. Translated: CASTGTTSYEQYF.

The rearrangement uses TRBV29-1 and TRBJ1-2; D remains unclear. Germline CDR1 SQVTM, CDR2 ANQGSEA. This CDR3 is built from 14 residues. V lost 2 bases to trimming and J lost 0 bases, with 10 bases between them. The CDR3 coding sequence is TGCAGCGTTGAAAGGGTCCGAGCTAACTATGGCTACACCTTC. Its translation is CSVERVRANYGYTF.

V gene TRBV19 combines with J gene TRBJ1-2; 7 nucleotides align to TRBD1. The germline CDR1 and CDR2 sequences are LNHDA and SQIVND (reference sequence). The V and J ends lost 5 bases and 3 bases, in that order; junction bases with no gene match: 6. This CDR3 is 14 amino acids long. Here the CDR3 DNA reads TGTGCCAGTAGTTACCGGGACAGCTACTATGGCTACACCTTC. As protein: CASSYRDSYYGYTF.

V gene TRBV19 combines with J gene TRBJ2-7; 12 bases line up with TRBD2. In germline, CDR1 is LNHDA, CDR2 SQIVND (reference sequence). This CDR3 is built from 15 residues. V lost 6 bases, J lost 3 bases, and 6 bases stayed unmatched. CDR3 sequence reads: CASSPWTSGNYEQYF. In DNA, the CDR3 is TGTGCCAGTAGCCCTTGGACTAGCGGGAACTACGAGCAGTACTTC.

The rearrangement uses TRBV6-5 and TRBJ2-7; D gene uncertain. CDR1 MNHEY and CDR2 SVGAGI come from the germline V gene. This CDR3 contains 12 residues. Trimming left V 5 bases short and J 2 bases short, with 7 bases between. The CDR3 DNA sequence: TGTGCCAGCAGTCAATTCCCCTACGAGCAGTACTTC. This translates into CASSQFPYEQYF.

This clone has at least ten counts. The V and J genes are TRBV27 and TRBJ2-2; D remains unclear. V was cut by 5 bases and J by 3 bases, with 16 bases left in between. The CDR3 covers 16 residues. In germline, CDR1 is MNHEY, CDR2 SMNVEV (reference sequence). CDR3 DNA: TGTGCCAGCAGTCAAAACGCGCCCACATACACCGGGGAGCTGTTTTTT. Its protein is CASSQNAPTYTGELFF.

The gene calls are TRBV15 and TRBJ2-2, with 8 bases that match TRBD1. Germline lookup yields CDR1 LNHNV and CDR2 YYDKDF (reference sequence). This CDR3 has 16 residues. With 3 bases clipped from V and 2 bases from J, the junction kept 5 bases outside the gene matches. CDR3 sequence (DNA): TGTGCCACCAGCAGGGCCGGGACAGGAAACACCGGGGAGCTGTTTTTT. Translated, it gives CATSRAGTGNTGELFF.

This clone was observed a handful of times. The chain recombines TRBV11-2 with TRBJ1-1; TRBD1 matches at 7 bases. Trimming cost V 5 bases and J 0 bases; bases outside gene matches: 12. Germline V CDR1 and CDR2: SGHAT, FQNNGV. This CDR3 has 17 residues. Here the CDR3 reads CASSPIIGGTVNTEAFF. CDR3 in DNA: TGTGCCAGCAGCCCCATAATCGGGGGGACAGTGAACACTGAAGCTTTCTTT.

V usage is TRBV7-3 and J usage is TRBJ2-1; D unresolved. Trimming left V 5 bases short and J 8 bases short, with 16 bases between. The CDR3 is made up of 14 amino acids. Germline values: CDR1 SGHTA, CDR2 FQGTGA. CDR3 in amino acids: CASSPSPAYDEQFF. CDR3 coding DNA: TGTGCCAGCAGCCCATCCCCCGCTTACGATGAGCAGTTCTTC.

This clone has a single count. This chain joins TRBV27 and TRBJ2-7; D call uncertain. Germline V gene sequence: CDR1 MNHEY, CDR2 SMNVEV (reference sequence). Deletions cut 3 bases from V and 1 base from J, with 16 bases between. The CDR3 consists of 16 residues. The CDR3 DNA follows: TGTGCCAGCAGTTTGGCTTCGTACGGCGGATCCTACGAGCAGTACTTC. Amino acids: CASSLASYGGSYEQYF.

This clone was found once. The V call is TRBV30, the J call TRBJ2-7; no reliable D call. Trimming cost V 7 bases and J 3 bases, with 13 bases left between them. The CDR3 extends over 12 amino acids. Germline assignment: CDR1 GTSNPN and CDR2 SVGIG (reference sequence). The DNA for the CDR3 is TGTGCCTTAACCAGCAATCACTACGAGCAGTACTTC. It encodes CALTSNHYEQYF. The variable domain in full, completed from reference TRBV30 and TRBJ2-7, reads SQTIHQWPATLVQPVGSPLSLECTVEGTSNPNLYWYRQAAGRGLQLLFYSVGIGQISSEVPQNLSASRPQDRQFILSSKKLLLSDSGFYLCALTSNHYEQYFGPGTRLTVT.